The 11 T cell receptor beta chains given below trace back to one sample, sequenced in a study of cytomegalovirus exposure and HLA in healthy donors. The PCR made use of 60 Vbeta and 13 Jbeta primers. Some clones are missing from TCRdb's copy, which holds only in-frame ones; the method was immunoSEQ multiplex PCR. Here the sample spans about 130,000 clones, less than 85% being singletons. Material for sequencing was PBMCs. All receptors come from a man aged 18 to 29 in good health and CMV-seropositive.

This clone came up a few times. V is TRBV2 and J is TRBJ2-1; the match to TRBD2 covers 7 bases. Germline V lookup: CDR1 SNHLY, CDR2 FYNNEI. Trimming took 6 bases from V and 3 from J; bases not matched to a gene: 5. The length of the CDR3 is 14 residues. The CDR3 bases are TGTGCCAGCAGGCGGGACTACAACTACAATGAGCAGTTCTTC. Translating it yields CASRRDYNYNEQFF.

The CDR3 is CASSLWVAGARETQYF. The CDR3 DNA is TGTGCCAGCAGCTTATGGGTAGCGGGAGCCCGAGAGACCCAGTACTTC. The chain carries TRBV7-2 and TRBJ2-5; 9 positions agree with TRBD2. Germline trimming cut 2 bases from V and 4 bases from J; bases unmatched to any gene: 8. Per the germline V gene, CDR1 is SGHTA and CDR2 is FQGNSA. The CDR3 loop spans 16 amino acids. Combining the CDR3 with reference TRBV7-2 and TRBJ2-5 gives the whole variable domain GAGVSQSPSNKVTEKGKDVELRCDPISGHTALYWYRQSLGQGLEFLIYFQGNSAPDKSGLPSDRFSAERTGGSVSTLTIQRTQQEDSAVYLCASSLWVAGARETQYFGPGTRLLVL.

The chain has TRBV5-4 and TRBJ1-3, with 8 bases matching TRBD1. Unmatched junction bases numbered 6, after V lost 5 bases and J lost 2 bases. CDR3 length equals 15 residues. Germline V gene lookup returns CDR1 SGHNT and CDR2 YYREEE (reference sequence). This CDR3 reads CASRPDRAAGNTIYF. The CDR3 coding sequence is TGTGCCAGCAGACCGGACAGGGCTGCTGGAAACACCATATATTTT.

This rearrangement joins TRBV7-6 to TRBJ2-2; D not resolved. Germline-derived CDR1 and CDR2 are SGHVS and FNYEAQ. V was trimmed by 2 bases and J by 3 bases, leaving 7 bases between them. The CDR3 spans 14 residues. CDR3 region: CASSLYGDTGELFF. As DNA, the CDR3 is TGTGCCAGCAGCTTATACGGTGACACCGGGGAGCTGTTTTTT.

This clone is a singleton in its sample. J is TRBJ2-5 and V is TRBV2, with 10 bases matching TRBD1. J lost 4 bases, V lost 7 bases, and 12 bases had no gene match. This CDR3 is built from 16 residues. From germline, CDR1 is SNHLY and CDR2 FYNNEI. CDR3 loop: CASTGTGAPGRETQYF. CDR3 bases: TGTGCCAGCACCGGGACAGGGGCCCCGGGACGAGAGACCCAGTACTTC. Filled out from reference TRBV2 and TRBJ2-5, the complete variable domain reads EPEVTQTPSHQVTQMGQEVILRCVPISNHLYFYWYRQILGQKVEFLVSFYNNEISEKSEIFDDQFSVERPDGSNFTLKIRSTKLEDSAMYFCASTGTGAPGRETQYFGPGTRLLVL.

The chain carries TRBV18 and TRBJ1-4; possibly TRBD1 for D (6 bases). Germline-derived CDR1 and CDR2 are KGHSH and LQKENI. The CDR3 consists of 16 residues. Trimming removed 6 bases from V and 0 bases from J, with 14 bases in between. CDR3 bases: TGTGCCAGCTCCTCGCCAGGGGCCGCAACTAATGAAAAACTGTTTTTT. This gives the protein CASSSPGAATNEKLFF.

This clone appeared once. The CDR3 here is CASSPPLGAGGYEQYF. The CDR3 DNA sequence: TGTGCCAGCAGCCCCCCTTTGGGAGCGGGAGGCTACGAGCAGTACTTC. The gene calls are TRBV5-6 and TRBJ2-7; 9 bases are shared with TRBD2. The CDR3 covers 16 residues. Per germline, CDR1 SGHDT and CDR2 YYEEEE. Trimming cost V 4 bases and J 3 bases; bases outside gene matches: 11.

The gene calls are TRBV4-1 and TRBJ2-1; tentative D call: TRBD2 (5 bases). CDR3 length: 15 residues. V was pared by 2 bases and J by 4 bases, with 12 bases between. CDR1 is MGHRA, CDR2 YSYEKL, per germline. The CDR3 protein is CASSQRSGAYNEQFF. In DNA form, the CDR3 reads TGCGCCAGCAGCCAACGGAGCGGAGCATACAATGAGCAGTTCTTC.

The rearrangement joins TRBV4-1 to TRBJ1-3; 11 positions match TRBD1. Germline CDR1 MGHRA, CDR2 YSYEKL. CDR3 length: 18 amino acids. J was trimmed by 0 bases and V by 3 bases; bases with no gene match: 7. CDR3 in DNA: TGCGCCAGCAGCCACTCGGGACAGGGGGTCTTCTCTGGAAACACCATATATTTT. Protein product: CASSHSGQGVFSGNTIYF.

The J gene is TRBJ2-7, the V gene TRBV5-5, with TRBD2 matching 11 bases. The junction had 12 bases not matched to a gene; V was cut back by 2 bases and J by 5 bases. This CDR3 has 17 amino acids. Germline V gene data show CDR1 as SGHKS and CDR2 as YYEKEE (reference sequence). The CDR3 DNA sequence: TGTGCCAGCAGCTTTCGGCTAGCGGGAGGTGCCGGGGACGAGCAGTACTTC. Its protein is CASSFRLAGGAGDEQYF. Full variable domain (rest looked up from reference TRBV5-5 and TRBJ2-7): DAGVTQSPTHLIKTRGQQVTLRCSPISGHKSVSWYQQVLGQGPQFIFQYYEKEERGRGNFPDRFSARQFPNYSSELNVNALLLGDSALYLCASSFRLAGGAGDEQYFGPGTRLTVT.

The chain couples TRBV27 to TRBJ1-1; D is perhaps TRBD1 (5 bases). Per germline, CDR1 MNHEY and CDR2 SMNVEV (reference sequence). Trimming left V 7 bases short and J 1 base short, with 13 bases between. The CDR3 contains 14 residues. Here the CDR3 reads CASNPTDKNTEAFF. In nucleotides, the CDR3 is TGTGCCAGCAATCCTACGGACAAGAACACTGAAGCTTTCTTT.